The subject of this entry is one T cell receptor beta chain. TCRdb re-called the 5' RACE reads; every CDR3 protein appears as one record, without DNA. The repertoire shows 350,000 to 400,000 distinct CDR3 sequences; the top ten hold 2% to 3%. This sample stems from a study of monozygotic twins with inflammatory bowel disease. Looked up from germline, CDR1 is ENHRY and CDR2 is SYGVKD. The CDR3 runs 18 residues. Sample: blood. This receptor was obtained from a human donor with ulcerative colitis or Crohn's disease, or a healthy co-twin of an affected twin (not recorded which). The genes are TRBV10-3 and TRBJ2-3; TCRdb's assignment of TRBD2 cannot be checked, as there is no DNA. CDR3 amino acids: CAISEIEASGVSTDTQYF.